This T cell receptor (beta chain) came from a study of CD8 T cells in ankylosing spondylitis. Findings and limits, study-wide: In ankylosing spondylitis blood, a motif of seven or eight highly homologous TCR beta variants appeared characteristic. The authors found the disease-linked clones to be CD8+ and relatively rare in peripheral blood. Reported data indicate significant enrichment of disease-linked clones within matched ankylosing spondylitis synovial fluid. Prior literature has documented some motif variants in synovial fluid and blood from reactive arthritis.

Trimming shortened V by 3 bases and J by 7 bases, and 15 bases separated the two germline ends. This CDR3 comprises 15 residues. Researchers built TCR beta libraries using quantitative 5'-RACE with molecular barcodes. TCRdb redid the calling of the 5' RACE reads with MiXCR, one entry per CDR3 protein. The sample contains fewer than 750,000 distinct CDR3 sequences, 15% to 20% of which appear only once. The sample holds a few counts of this clonotype. The antigen is undetermined. Input material: blood, either unsorted or a sorted T cell fraction (not recorded which). The receptor was derived from a male donor with ankylosing spondylitis. V gene TRBV12-3 or TRBV12-4 combines with J gene TRBJ2-2, with a weak D call TRBD2 (6 bases). The CDR3 DNA follows: TGTGCCAGCAGTTTTGGGCCAGGGAGGAGCGGGGAGCTGTTTTTT. It encodes CASSFGPGRSGELFF.